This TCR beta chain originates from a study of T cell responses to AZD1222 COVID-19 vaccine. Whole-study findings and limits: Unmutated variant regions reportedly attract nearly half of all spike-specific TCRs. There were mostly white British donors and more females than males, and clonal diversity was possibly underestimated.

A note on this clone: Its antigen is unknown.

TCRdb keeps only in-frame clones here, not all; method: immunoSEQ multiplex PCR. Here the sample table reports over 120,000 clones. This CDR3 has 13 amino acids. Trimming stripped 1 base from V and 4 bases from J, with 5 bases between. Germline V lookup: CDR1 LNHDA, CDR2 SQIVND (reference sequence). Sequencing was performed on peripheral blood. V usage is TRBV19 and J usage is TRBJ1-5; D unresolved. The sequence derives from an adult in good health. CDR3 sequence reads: CASSIAQNQPQHF. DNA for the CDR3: TGTGCCAGTAGTATAGCACAAAATCAGCCCCAGCATTTT.